This T cell receptor beta chain comes out of a study of T cell repertoires in cytomegalovirus infection. Trimming stripped 5 bases from V and 5 bases from J, with 8 bases between. CDR1 is SGHTA and CDR2 is FQGTGA in the germline V gene. The CDR3 spans 12 residues. TCRdb fed the reads into MiXCR, producing one record per CDR3 protein. The data contain a few hundred thousand distinct CDR3 sequences, 29% of them singletons. Comments on this clonotype: Its specificity is not known.

The chain recombines TRBV7-3 with TRBJ2-3, with no clear D. The sequencing here drew on cultured PBMCs, taken from culture after CMV antigen stimulation. This sequence was found in a human donor in good health (CMV status not recorded). Some clones in this sample may be carry-over from other donors' samples. The CDR3 reads CASSNRGDTQYF. The CDR3 region has the DNA TGTGCCAGCAGCAACAGAGGAGATACGCAGTATTTT.